Listed below are T cell receptor beta chains from one sample, sequenced in a study of post-analysis software for immune sequencing data. TCRdb processed the PCR reads anew with MiXCR; each CDR3 protein has one entry. The sample contains 350,000 to 450,000 distinct CDR3 sequences, less than 35% of which appear only once. Sequences were obtained from blood. The receptors come from a girl aged 5-17 years with multiple sclerosis. Both conserved end residues are part of each CDR3. Fields, in order: J gene, V gene, D gene, clone size, CDR3 protein, CDR3 DNA. D genes are given only for firm matches. Only some rows state a clone size, as once, few, many or a class for expanded clones.

j_call: TRBJ1-1; v_call: TRBV2; d_call: -; clone_size: -; cdr3_aa: CASSDGGKQYMNTEAFF; cdr3_nt: TGTGCCAGCAGTGATGGGGGTAAACAGTACATGAACACTGAAGCTTTCTTT
j_call: TRBJ2-5; v_call: TRBV20-1; d_call: -; clone_size: -; cdr3_aa: CSASLGGDQYF; cdr3_nt: TGCAGTGCTAGCCTAGGGGGAGACCAGTACTTC
j_call: TRBJ2-5; v_call: TRBV7-2; d_call: -; clone_size: -; cdr3_aa: CASSAAGREETQYF; cdr3_nt: TGTGCCAGCAGCGCAGCGGGTCGGGAGGAGACCCAGTACTTC
j_call: TRBJ1-5; v_call: TRBV12-3/TRBV12-4; d_call: -; clone_size: -; cdr3_aa: CASRQQGHQPQHF; cdr3_nt: TGTGCCAGCAGACAACAGGGACATCAGCCCCAGCATTTT
j_call: TRBJ2-5; v_call: TRBV6-5; d_call: TRBD1; clone_size: -; cdr3_aa: CASSYKGWGQGGQETQYF; cdr3_nt: TGTGCCAGCAGTTACAAAGGATGGGGACAGGGGGGCCAAGAGACCCAGTACTTC
j_call: TRBJ2-5; v_call: TRBV20-1; d_call: -; clone_size: many; cdr3_aa: CSARVQETQYF; cdr3_nt: TGCAGTGCTAGGGTCCAAGAGACCCAGTACTTC
j_call: TRBJ2-5; v_call: TRBV9; d_call: -; clone_size: -; cdr3_aa: CASSIGDWEQYF; cdr3_nt: TGTGCCAGCAGCATCGGAGATTGGGAGCAGTACTTC
j_call: TRBJ2-7; v_call: TRBV5-1; d_call: TRBD1; clone_size: -; cdr3_aa: CASSLEVPGTGESQYF; cdr3_nt: TGCGCCAGCAGCCTTGAAGTCCCCGGGACAGGCGAGTCCCAGTACTTC
j_call: TRBJ2-1; v_call: TRBV7-9; d_call: -; clone_size: few; cdr3_aa: CASSLEPLNANEQFF; cdr3_nt: TGTGCCAGCAGCTTAGAGCCATTAAACGCCAATGAGCAGTTCTTC
j_call: TRBJ2-5; v_call: TRBV24-1; d_call: TRBD2; clone_size: few; cdr3_aa: CATSDRLAQETQYF; cdr3_nt: TGTGCCACCAGTGATCGACTAGCTCAAGAGACCCAGTACTTC
j_call: TRBJ2-7; v_call: TRBV6-5; d_call: -; clone_size: -; cdr3_aa: CASSPLGGADYGQYF; cdr3_nt: TGTGCCAGCAGCCCACTGGGGGGGGCCGACTACGGGCAGTACTTC
j_call: TRBJ2-7; v_call: TRBV29-1; d_call: -; clone_size: -; cdr3_aa: CSVEVETKQYF; cdr3_nt: TGCAGCGTTGAAGTGGAAACCAAGCAGTACTTC
j_call: TRBJ2-5; v_call: TRBV6-2/TRBV6-3; d_call: TRBD2; clone_size: -; cdr3_aa: CASRSSGTKETQYF; cdr3_nt: TGTGCCAGCAGGTCCTCCGGGACTAAAGAGACCCAGTACTTC
j_call: TRBJ2-1; v_call: TRBV6-5; d_call: -; clone_size: few; cdr3_aa: CASSGGPYNEQFF; cdr3_nt: TGTGCCAGCAGTGGGGGACCCTACAATGAGCAGTTCTTC
j_call: TRBJ1-2; v_call: TRBV5-1; d_call: TRBD1; clone_size: -; cdr3_aa: CASSADRARDYGYTF; cdr3_nt: TGCGCCAGCAGCGCGGACAGGGCCCGTGACTATGGCTACACCTTC
j_call: TRBJ2-1; v_call: TRBV24-1; d_call: TRBD1; clone_size: -; cdr3_aa: CATSTLEGQGWSHEQFF; cdr3_nt: TGTGCCACCAGTACCTTGGAGGGACAGGGTTGGTCTCATGAGCAGTTCTTC
j_call: TRBJ1-1; v_call: TRBV6-2/TRBV6-3; d_call: -; clone_size: many; cdr3_aa: CASSSAEPNTEAFF; cdr3_nt: TGTGCCAGCAGTTCCGCAGAGCCGAACACTGAAGCTTTCTTT
j_call: TRBJ2-1; v_call: TRBV5-5; d_call: -; clone_size: -; cdr3_aa: CASSLELDYNEQFF; cdr3_nt: TGTGCCAGCAGCTTGGAACTAGATTACAATGAGCAGTTCTTC
j_call: TRBJ2-3; v_call: TRBV28; d_call: -; clone_size: few; cdr3_aa: CASTQIDWTNTDTQYF; cdr3_nt: TGTGCCAGCACCCAAATCGACTGGACAAACACAGATACGCAGTATTTT
j_call: TRBJ1-1; v_call: TRBV4-2; d_call: -; clone_size: -; cdr3_aa: CASSQVDPQATEAFF; cdr3_nt: TGTGCCAGCAGCCAAGTTGACCCCCAAGCCACTGAAGCTTTCTTT
j_call: TRBJ2-5; v_call: TRBV5-5; d_call: -; clone_size: -; cdr3_aa: CASSQSPIQETQYF; cdr3_nt: TGTGCCAGCAGCCAATCACCTATCCAAGAGACCCAGTACTTC
j_call: TRBJ2-3; v_call: TRBV20-1; d_call: -; clone_size: -; cdr3_aa: CSARKGGTGIADTQYF; cdr3_nt: TGCAGTGCTAGAAAAGGTGGGACGGGGATCGCAGATACGCAGTATTTT
j_call: TRBJ1-1; v_call: TRBV5-1; d_call: TRBD1; clone_size: -; cdr3_aa: CASSLGSGGGTEAFF; cdr3_nt: TGCGCCAGCAGCTTGGGTTCAGGGGGTGGGACTGAAGCTTTCTTT
j_call: TRBJ2-7; v_call: TRBV6-5; d_call: -; clone_size: -; cdr3_aa: CASNRLGYEQYF; cdr3_nt: TGTGCCAGCAATCGACTAGGGTACGAGCAGTACTTC
j_call: TRBJ1-2; v_call: TRBV12-3/TRBV12-4; d_call: TRBD1; clone_size: -; cdr3_aa: CAGSTAGGFDGYTF; cdr3_nt: TGTGCCGGCAGTACCGCAGGGGGCTTCGATGGCTACACCTTC
j_call: TRBJ2-2; v_call: TRBV12-3/TRBV12-4; d_call: -; clone_size: -; cdr3_aa: CASSLQGGDTGELFF; cdr3_nt: TGTGCCAGCAGTTTACAGGGAGGAGACACCGGGGAGCTGTTTTTT
j_call: TRBJ2-3; v_call: TRBV7-2; d_call: TRBD1; clone_size: -; cdr3_aa: CASSLLTGASTDTQYF; cdr3_nt: TGTGCCAGCAGCCTTCTCACAGGGGCCTCCACAGATACGCAGTATTTT
j_call: TRBJ2-5; v_call: TRBV5-1; d_call: TRBD2; clone_size: many; cdr3_aa: CASGTNQETQYF; cdr3_nt: TGCGCCAGTGGGACTAACCAAGAGACCCAGTACTTC
j_call: TRBJ1-2; v_call: TRBV28; d_call: -; clone_size: -; cdr3_aa: CASSFAPGHYGYTF; cdr3_nt: TGTGCCAGCAGTTTCGCCCCGGGCCACTATGGCTACACCTTC
j_call: TRBJ2-7; v_call: TRBV12-3/TRBV12-4; d_call: TRBD1; clone_size: few; cdr3_aa: CATAWDSTYEQYF; cdr3_nt: TGTGCCACCGCCTGGGACAGTACCTACGAGCAGTACTTC
j_call: TRBJ2-7; v_call: TRBV7-9; d_call: -; clone_size: -; cdr3_aa: CASSLLTGGSEQYF; cdr3_nt: TGTGCCAGCAGCTTATTGACAGGAGGAAGCGAGCAGTACTTC
j_call: TRBJ1-1; v_call: TRBV6-2/TRBV6-3; d_call: TRBD1; clone_size: few; cdr3_aa: CASGTGFPAEAFF; cdr3_nt: TGTGCCAGCGGGACAGGGTTCCCTGCTGAAGCTTTCTTT
j_call: TRBJ2-3; v_call: TRBV7-3; d_call: -; clone_size: -; cdr3_aa: CASSPGQSLPPDTQYF; cdr3_nt: TGTGCCAGCAGCCCCGGACAGTCCTTGCCCCCGGATACGCAGTATTTT
j_call: TRBJ2-5; v_call: TRBV4-1; d_call: TRBD2; clone_size: -; cdr3_aa: CASSPGALAGLYQETQYF; cdr3_nt: TGCGCCAGCAGCCCCGGCGCACTAGCGGGTTTGTACCAAGAGACCCAGTACTTC
j_call: TRBJ2-5; v_call: TRBV7-2; d_call: -; clone_size: few; cdr3_aa: CASSLGTQYF; cdr3_nt: TGTGCCAGCAGCCTAGGGACCCAGTACTTC
j_call: TRBJ2-5; v_call: TRBV7-9; d_call: -; clone_size: many; cdr3_aa: CASSPLWRQAETQYF; cdr3_nt: TGTGCCAGCAGCCCTTTATGGCGTCAGGCAGAGACCCAGTACTTC
j_call: TRBJ2-7; v_call: TRBV6-6; d_call: -; clone_size: few; cdr3_aa: CATERDYGSYEQYF; cdr3_nt: TGTGCCACCGAGAGAGATTACGGATCCTACGAGCAGTACTTC
j_call: TRBJ1-1; v_call: TRBV4-3; d_call: -; clone_size: -; cdr3_aa: CASSQDAGVNTEAFF; cdr3_nt: TGCGCCAGCAGCCAAGATGCAGGAGTTAACACTGAAGCTTTCTTT
j_call: TRBJ2-1; v_call: TRBV4-2; d_call: -; clone_size: -; cdr3_aa: CASTGYKVLNSNEQFF; cdr3_nt: TGTGCCAGCACGGGGTATAAGGTCCTAAACTCCAATGAGCAGTTCTTC
j_call: TRBJ2-3; v_call: TRBV29-1; d_call: TRBD2; clone_size: -; cdr3_aa: CSVGRGTSLADTQYF; cdr3_nt: TGCAGCGTTGGCCGGGGGACTAGCTTAGCAGATACGCAGTATTTT
j_call: TRBJ2-1; v_call: TRBV4-1; d_call: -; clone_size: -; cdr3_aa: CASSQVGGEQFF; cdr3_nt: TGCGCCAGCAGCCAAGTCGGCGGTGAGCAGTTCTTC
j_call: TRBJ2-1; v_call: TRBV12-3/TRBV12-4; d_call: TRBD2; clone_size: once; cdr3_aa: CASSSPERGGIISEQFF; cdr3_nt: TGTGCCAGCAGTTCCCCGGAGCGGGGGGGTATTATTAGTGAGCAGTTCTTC